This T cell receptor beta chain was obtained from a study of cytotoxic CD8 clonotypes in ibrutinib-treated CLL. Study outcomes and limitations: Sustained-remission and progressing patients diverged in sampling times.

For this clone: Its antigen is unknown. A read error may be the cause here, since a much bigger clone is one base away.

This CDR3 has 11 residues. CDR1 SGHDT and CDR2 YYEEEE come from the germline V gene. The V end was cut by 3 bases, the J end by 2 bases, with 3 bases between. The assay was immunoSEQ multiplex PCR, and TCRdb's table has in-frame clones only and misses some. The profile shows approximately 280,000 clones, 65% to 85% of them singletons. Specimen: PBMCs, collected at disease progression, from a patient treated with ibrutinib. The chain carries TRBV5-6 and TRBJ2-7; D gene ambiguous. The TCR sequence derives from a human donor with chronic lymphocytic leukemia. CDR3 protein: CASSSAYEQYF. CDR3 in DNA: TGTGCCAGCAGCTCCGCCTACGAGCAGTACTTC.